This TCR beta chain was sequenced during a study of T-cell memory formation after mild COVID-19. Study details: Clusters were largely donor specific. General study results and limits: Those CD4+ clones that contracted were mainly in CM and EM (CD8+ ones in EMRA). Nothing confirmed that second-wave clones peaking on day 37 were specific for SARS-CoV-2. Some clones that responded turned up in pre-infection memory, which suggests that cross-reactive memory joined in.

This clonotype was counted between two and nine times. Its antigen is not known. TCRdb called the 5' RACE reads again in MiXCR, with one record for every CDR3 protein. The sample shows hundreds of thousands of distinct CDR3 sequences, 20% of them seen only once. Deletions cut 2 bases from V and 7 bases from J, with 11 bases between. CDR3 length: 14 amino acids. Germline CDR1 SGHTA, CDR2 FQGNSA. Material: PBMCs or a T cell subset sorted from them (not recorded which). The TCR originated in a man aged 18-30 years who had mild COVID-19 (a few samples of this study predate the infection). Cell type and time point are not known. This chain uses TRBV7-2 with TRBJ2-2; D gene ambiguous. CDR3 bases: TGTGCCAGCAGCTTAAGGTCTGTCGGCGGGGAGCTGTTTTTT. This gives the protein CASSLRSVGGELFF.